Below, one T cell receptor beta chain is given with its context. Other DNA sequences in the same sample also yield this CDR3. This entry is derived from a study of control samples from healthy donors and cancer patients. The repertoire was sequenced with immunoSEQ multiplex PCR; TCRdb's copy has only in-frame clones and lacks some. The profile covers about 170,000 clones, with around 91% appearing a single time and less than 1.6% taken by the ten largest. J gave up 2 bases and V 4 bases, and 5 bases lay outside the gene matches. CDR1 is SGDLS and CDR2 is YYNGEE in the germline V gene. The CDR3 is made up of 14 amino acids.

The source is a woman in her 30s in good health. Sequencing was performed on blood. J is TRBJ1-1 and V is TRBV9; 7 bases fit TRBD1. Here the CDR3 DNA reads TGTGCCAGCAGCCCCCGACAGGGCAACACTGAAGCTTTCTTT. Its translation is CASSPRQGNTEAFF.